Shown below are 27 T cell receptor beta chains from a single sample sequenced in a study of technical replicates of blood from several donors. Only in-frame clones appear in the TCRdb table, and some are missing; sequencing was by immunoSEQ multiplex PCR. The data show around 58,000 clones, with around 87% seen just once and about 5.1% held by the top ten. The specimen sequenced was PBMCs. The receptors stem from a human donor in good health. Some clones in this sample may be carry-over from other donors' samples.

The V call is TRBV19, the J call TRBJ2-4, with D maybe TRBD2 (6 bases). With 4 bases removed from V and 6 bases from J, the gap between germline ends came to 13 bases. CDR3 size: 14 residues. Germline assignment: CDR1 LNHDA and CDR2 SQIVND (reference sequence). Here the CDR3 DNA reads TGTGCCAGTAGTAGTACCGGGGAGGTAAACATTCAGTACTTC. It yields the protein CASSSTGEVNIQYF.

The chain combines TRBV7-9 with TRBJ1-2, with 7 bases matching TRBD1. The CDR3 consists of 13 residues. CDR1 SEHNR and CDR2 FQNEAQ come from the germline V gene (reference sequence). V lost 6 bases, J lost 6 bases, and 7 bases stayed unmatched. The CDR3 is CASSYTGVHGYTF. The CDR3 bases are TGTGCCAGCAGTTATACAGGGGTCCATGGCTACACCTTC.

The rearrangement uses TRBV9 and TRBJ2-2; TRBD1 agrees at 9 bases. Germline-derived CDR1 and CDR2 are SGDLS and YYNGEE. Unmatched junction bases numbered 8, after V lost 0 bases and J lost 2 bases. The CDR3 is 18 amino acids. The CDR3 bases are TGTGCCAGCAGCGTAGGGGGCTGGGGACAGGGTAACACCGGGGAGCTGTTTTTT. This codes for CASSVGGWGQGNTGELFF.

Only one count was recorded for this clone. This rearrangement joins TRBV6-4 to TRBJ2-1, with 10 bases lining up with TRBD2. After removal of 5 bases from V and 10 bases from J, the junction contained 8 bases not matched to a gene. The CDR3 is 14 amino acids. Germline V CDR1 and CDR2: MRHNA, SNTAGT. The CDR3 is CASSPSGGAWEQFF. The CDR3 nucleotides are TGTGCCAGCAGTCCCAGCGGGGGGGCTTGGGAGCAGTTCTTC.

The V gene is TRBV30, the J gene TRBJ2-7; a possible D gene is TRBD1 (5 bases). This CDR3 comprises 11 residues. Germline V CDR1 and CDR2: GTSNPN, SVGIG (reference sequence). V lost 2 bases to trimming and J lost 6 bases, with 8 bases between them. This CDR3 is CAWSTGSEQYF. In DNA form, the CDR3 reads TGTGCCTGGAGTACAGGATCCGAGCAGTACTTC.

The rearrangement joins TRBV7-6 to TRBJ2-1; tentatively, D is TRBD2 (5 bases). Trimming removed 1 base from V and 8 bases from J, with 12 bases in between. This CDR3 spans 14 amino acids. CDR1 is SGHVS, CDR2 FNYEAQ, per germline. The CDR3 spells CASSLDSGADEQFF. The CDR3 DNA follows: TGTGCCAGCAGCTTAGATAGTGGAGCGGATGAGCAGTTCTTC.

The rearrangement uses TRBV7-2 and TRBJ2-3; 8 bases are a match to TRBD2. The CDR3 sequence is 15 residues long. Germline V CDR1 and CDR2: SGHTA, FQGNSA. V dropped 1 base and J dropped 5; count of bases not matched to a gene: 5. CDR3 protein: CASSLDGRAGDTQYF. DNA for the CDR3: TGTGCCAGCAGCTTAGACGGGAGGGCCGGAGATACGCAGTATTTT.

The rearrangement uses TRBV10-3 and TRBJ2-3; D remains ambiguous. Germline V gives CDR1 ENHRY, CDR2 SYGVKD. The CDR3 totals 14 residues. V dropped 5 bases and J dropped 1 base, with 10 bases sitting between them. In DNA form, the CDR3 reads TGTGCCATCAGTTTGTCAGTGGGCACAGATACGCAGTATTTT. This codes for CAISLSVGTDTQYF.

The V call is TRBV4-2, the J call TRBJ1-1; maybe TRBD1 (6 bases). Germline CDR1 LGHNA, CDR2 YNFKEQ. Trimming left V 0 bases short and J 1 base short, with 12 bases between. This CDR3 contains 16 residues. Written as DNA, the CDR3 is TGTGCCAGCAGCCAAGAAGGGGGATTGACGAACACTGAAGCTTTCTTT. Protein sequence: CASSQEGGLTNTEAFF.

This clone was observed a single time. CDR3: CASSQDRYSNQPQHF. Written as DNA, the CDR3 is TGCGCCAGCAGCCAAGATCGGTATAGCAATCAGCCCCAGCATTTT. V gene TRBV4-3 combines with J gene TRBJ1-5; D ambiguous. The V end was cut by 0 bases, the J end by 0 bases, with 6 bases between. Germline CDR1 is LGHNA and CDR2 is YSLEER. The length of the CDR3 is 15 residues.

The chain recombines TRBV2 with TRBJ1-6; 7 positions agree with TRBD1. Germline loops: CDR1 SNHLY, CDR2 FYNNEI. The CDR3 contains 13 residues. Germline trimming cut 3 bases from V and 14 bases from J; bases unmatched to any gene: 7. Written as DNA, the CDR3 is TGTGCCAGCAGTGAGGACAGGCGAAGATCCCTCCACTTT. It specifies CASSEDRRRSLHF.

This clone appeared a single time. This chain links TRBV19 with TRBJ2-2; the match to TRBD2 covers 7 bases. The CDR3 is made up of 16 amino acids. Germline-derived CDR1 and CDR2 are LNHDA and SQIVND (reference sequence). V lost 7 bases and J lost 7; bases outside the gene matches: 15. The CDR3 here is CASTPGLRGGHGELFF. Here the CDR3 DNA reads TGTGCCAGTACCCCCGGACTCCGCGGGGGTCACGGGGAGCTGTTTTTT.

The rearrangement joins TRBV6-5 to TRBJ1-2; D is undetermined. V shed 6 bases and J shed 5 bases, with 19 bases lying between them. CDR1 MNHEY and CDR2 SVGAGI come from the germline V gene. The length of the CDR3 is 15 residues. The CDR3 spells CASRPTAQVDYGYTF. The CDR3 region has the DNA TGTGCCAGCAGACCAACAGCCCAAGTTGATTATGGCTACACCTTC.

The chain recombines TRBV18 with TRBJ2-1, with D possibly being TRBD1 (8 bases). Germline V CDR1 and CDR2: KGHSH, LQKENI. The CDR3 length is 13 residues. V was pared by 3 bases and J by 9 bases, with 12 bases between. The CDR3 region is CASSPTGGGEQFF. In nucleotides, the CDR3 is TGTGCCAGCTCACCCACAGGGGGGGGTGAGCAGTTCTTC.

This chain uses TRBV6-6 with TRBJ1-1; possibly TRBD1 for D (5 bases). Trimming removed 6 bases at V and 2 bases at J, with 13 bases between. The CDR3 has 14 residues. Germline CDR1 reads MNHNY; CDR2 reads SVGAGI (reference sequence). CDR3 sequence reads: CASRLGGANTEAFF. The CDR3 DNA is TGTGCCAGCAGGTTGGGAGGGGCCAACACTGAAGCTTTCTTT.

The V and J genes are TRBV29-1 and TRBJ2-5; TRBD1 agrees at 8 bases. Germline-derived CDR1 and CDR2 are SQVTM and ANQGSEA. CDR3 length equals 12 residues. The trim removed 3 bases at V and 5 bases at J, leaving 2 bases unmatched. The CDR3 region is CSVDDRGETQYF. CDR3 sequence (DNA): TGCAGCGTTGACGACAGGGGTGAGACCCAGTACTTC.

V is TRBV7-8 and J is TRBJ1-5; 9 bases fit TRBD1. Germline CDR1 and CDR2: SGHVS and FQNEAQ. There are 15 residues in the CDR3. V lost 5 bases to trimming and J lost 4 bases; unmatched junction nucleotides: 6. The CDR3 sequence: CASSVGTGRNQPQHF. In DNA form, the CDR3 reads TGTGCCAGCAGCGTCGGGACAGGGCGAAATCAGCCCCAGCATTTT. The full variable domain, its missing parts supplied by reference TRBV7-8 and TRBJ1-5, is GAGVSQSPRYKVAKRGQDVALRCDPISGHVSLFWYQQALGQGPEFLTYFQNEAQLDKSGLPSDRFFAERPEGSVSTLKIQRTQQEDSAVYLCASSVGTGRNQPQHFGDGTRLSIL.

This clone was observed a single time. This sequence joins TRBV30 and TRBJ1-1, with 7 nucleotides matching TRBD1. The CDR3 length is 14 residues. V was clipped by 1 base and J by 2 bases; unmatched bases: 4. Germline CDR1 reads GTSNPN; CDR2 reads SVGIG (reference sequence). The CDR3 nucleotides read TGTGCCTGGAGTGGGGGGACAGCCAACACTGAAGCTTTCTTT. Protein sequence: CAWSGGTANTEAFF.

The rearrangement joins TRBV19 to TRBJ2-3, with D perhaps matching TRBD2 (6 bases). V gave up 8 bases and J gave up 2 bases, with 14 bases separating them. Germline V gene sequence: CDR1 LNHDA, CDR2 SQIVND (reference sequence). The CDR3 covers 14 residues. The DNA for the CDR3 is TGTGCCAGTTCGAGTAGCGGATTCACAGATACGCAGTATTTT. This translates into CASSSSGFTDTQYF.

V and J are TRBV7-8 and TRBJ2-1, with 7 bases aligning to TRBD1. The germline V gene encodes CDR1 SGHVS and CDR2 FQNEAQ. This CDR3 is built from 14 residues. V gave up 0 bases and J gave up 10 bases; unmatched junction bases: 6. CDR3 loop: CASSLAEQGREQFF. The CDR3 region has the DNA TGTGCCAGCAGCTTAGCCGAACAGGGGCGAGAGCAGTTCTTC.

The CDR3 nucleotides are TGTGCCAGCAGTACGGACAGGGTGAACACCGGGGAGCTGTTTTTT. Encoded protein: CASSTDRVNTGELFF. This rearrangement joins TRBV6-1 to TRBJ2-2, with 8 bases that match TRBD1. The CDR3 length is 15 residues. The junction had 3 bases not matched to a gene; V was cut back by 5 bases and J by 1 base. From germline, CDR1 is MNHNS and CDR2 SASEGT.

The V and J genes are TRBV6-5 and TRBJ1-5; maybe TRBD1 (5 bases). The CDR3 is 16 amino acids. V was clipped by 4 bases and J by 0 bases, with 13 bases between them. The germline gives CDR1 MNHEY, CDR2 SVGAGI. CDR3 coding DNA: TGTGCCAGCAGTTTTCCGGGAGGGACTAGCAATCAGCCCCAGCATTTT. This sequence encodes CASSFPGGTSNQPQHF.

The genes are TRBV19 and TRBJ2-4, with 9 bases matching TRBD1. Germline assignment: CDR1 LNHDA and CDR2 SQIVND (reference sequence). V gave up 6 bases and J gave up 7 bases; unmatched junction bases: 13. This CDR3 spans 16 amino acids. The CDR3, as DNA: TGTGCCAGTAGGGAACCGGGACAGGGAACGGTGAACATTCAGTACTTC. It specifies CASREPGQGTVNIQYF.

The DNA for the CDR3 is TGCGCCAGCAGCCAAGATTTGACCGGGTACCCCTACGAGCAGTACTTC. It is translated as CASSQDLTGYPYEQYF. The chain carries TRBV4-1 and TRBJ2-7; the D is unclear. This CDR3 has 16 amino acids. The germline CDR1 and CDR2 sequences are MGHRA and YSYEKL. The V gene lost 0 bases and the J gene lost 2 bases, with 14 bases spanning the gap.

The chain recombines TRBV27 with TRBJ2-1; 8 nucleotides line up with TRBD2. The germline V gene has CDR1 MNHEY and CDR2 SMNVEV (reference sequence). The CDR3 consists of 15 residues. V lost 3 bases to trimming and J lost 5 bases; unmatched junction nucleotides: 6. This CDR3 is CASSFLREVHNEQFF. CDR3 nucleotides: TGTGCCAGCAGTTTTTTGCGGGAGGTCCACAATGAGCAGTTCTTC.

This clone has just one count. The chain has TRBV7-2 and TRBJ2-1; TRBD1 matches 7 bases. V shed 4 bases, J shed 9 bases, and the junction held 15 bases outside the gene matches. Germline CDR1 reads SGHTA; CDR2 reads FQGNSA. The CDR3 is made up of 16 amino acids. CDR3 sequence: CASSYTGTALSGEQFF. CDR3 bases: TGTGCCAGCAGCTACACCGGGACAGCCTTATCCGGTGAGCAGTTCTTC.

This CDR3 reads CASSQGIRGNSYNEQFF. The CDR3 region has the DNA TGCGCCAGCAGCCAAGGTATAAGGGGTAACTCCTACAATGAGCAGTTCTTC. The chain combines TRBV4-1 with TRBJ2-1, with a tentative D call TRBD1 (5 bases). The V gene lost 1 base and the J gene lost 0 bases, with 13 bases spanning the gap. From germline, CDR1 is MGHRA and CDR2 YSYEKL. The CDR3 length is 17 residues.